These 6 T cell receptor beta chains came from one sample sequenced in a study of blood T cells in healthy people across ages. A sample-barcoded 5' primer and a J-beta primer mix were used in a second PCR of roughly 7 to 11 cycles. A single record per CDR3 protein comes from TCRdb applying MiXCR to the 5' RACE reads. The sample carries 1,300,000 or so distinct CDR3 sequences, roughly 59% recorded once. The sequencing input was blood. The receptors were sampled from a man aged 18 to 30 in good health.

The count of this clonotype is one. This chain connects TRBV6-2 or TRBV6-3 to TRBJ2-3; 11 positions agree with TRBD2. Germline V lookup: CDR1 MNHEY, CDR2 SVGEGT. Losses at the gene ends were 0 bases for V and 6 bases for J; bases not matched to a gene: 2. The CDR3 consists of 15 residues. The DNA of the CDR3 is TGTGCCAGCAGTTACTCCACTAGCGGGGGCGATACGCAGTATTTT. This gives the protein CASSYSTSGGDTQYF.

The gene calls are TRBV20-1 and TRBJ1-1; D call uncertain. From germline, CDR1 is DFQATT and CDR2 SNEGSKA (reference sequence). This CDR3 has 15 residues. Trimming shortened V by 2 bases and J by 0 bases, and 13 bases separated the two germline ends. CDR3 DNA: TGCAGTGCTAGAAACTCACAGTACATGAACACTGAAGCTTTCTTT. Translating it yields CSARNSQYMNTEAFF.

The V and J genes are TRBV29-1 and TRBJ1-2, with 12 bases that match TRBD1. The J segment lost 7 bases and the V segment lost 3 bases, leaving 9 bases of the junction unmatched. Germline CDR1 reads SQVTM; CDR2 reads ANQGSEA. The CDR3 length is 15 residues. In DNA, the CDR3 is TGCAGCGTTGAGCGGGGACAGGGGGCTTCAAGTGGCTACACCTTC. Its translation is CSVERGQGASSGYTF.

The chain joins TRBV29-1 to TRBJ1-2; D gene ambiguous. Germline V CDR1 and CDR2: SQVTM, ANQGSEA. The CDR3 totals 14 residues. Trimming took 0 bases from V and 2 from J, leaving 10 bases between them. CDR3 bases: TGCAGCGTTGAAGATTTCGCAGGAAACTATGGCTACACCTTC. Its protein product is CSVEDFAGNYGYTF. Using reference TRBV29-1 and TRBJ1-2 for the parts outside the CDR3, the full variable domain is SAVISQKPSRDICQRGTSLTIQCQVDSQVTMMFWYRQQPGQSLTLIATANQGSEATYESGFVIDKFPISRPNLTFSTLTVSNMSPEDSSIYLCSVEDFAGNYGYTFGSGTRLTVV.

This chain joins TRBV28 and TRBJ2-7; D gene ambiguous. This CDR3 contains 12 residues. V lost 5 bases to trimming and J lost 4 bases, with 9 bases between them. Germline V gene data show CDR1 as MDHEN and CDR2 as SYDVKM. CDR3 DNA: TGTGCCAGCAGTCCCGTAACTTACGAGCAGTACTTC. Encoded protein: CASSPVTYEQYF.

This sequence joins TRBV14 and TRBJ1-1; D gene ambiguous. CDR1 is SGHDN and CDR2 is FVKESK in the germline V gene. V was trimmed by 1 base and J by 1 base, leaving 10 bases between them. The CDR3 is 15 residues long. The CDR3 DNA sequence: TGTGCCAGCAGCCAAGTGAACAGCCCGAACACTGAAGCTTTCTTT. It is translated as CASSQVNSPNTEAFF. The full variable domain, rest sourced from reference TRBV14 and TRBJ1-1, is EAGVTQFPSHSVIEKGQTVTLRCDPISGHDNLYWYRRVMGKEIKFLLHFVKESKQDESGMPNNRFLAERTGGTYSTLKVQPAELEDSGVYFCASSQVNSPNTEAFFGQGTRLTVV.